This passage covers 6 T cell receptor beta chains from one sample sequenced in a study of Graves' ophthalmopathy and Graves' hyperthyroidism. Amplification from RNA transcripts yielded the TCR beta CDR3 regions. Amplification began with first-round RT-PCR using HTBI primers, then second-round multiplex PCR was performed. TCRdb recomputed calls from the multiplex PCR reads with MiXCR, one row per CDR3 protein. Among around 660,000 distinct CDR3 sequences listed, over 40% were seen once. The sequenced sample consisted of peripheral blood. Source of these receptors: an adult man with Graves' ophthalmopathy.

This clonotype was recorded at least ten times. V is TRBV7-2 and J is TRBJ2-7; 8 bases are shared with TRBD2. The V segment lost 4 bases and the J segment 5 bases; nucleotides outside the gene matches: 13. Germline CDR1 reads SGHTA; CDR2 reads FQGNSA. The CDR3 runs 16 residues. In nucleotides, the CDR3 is TGTGCCAGCAGCTCGCAACCGGGACTAGGGTCGAACGAGCAGTACTTC. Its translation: CASSSQPGLGSNEQYF.

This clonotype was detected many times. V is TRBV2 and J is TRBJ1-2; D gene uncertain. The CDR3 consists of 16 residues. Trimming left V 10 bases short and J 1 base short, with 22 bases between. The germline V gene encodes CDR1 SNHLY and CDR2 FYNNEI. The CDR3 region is CATTRNAATLNYGYTF. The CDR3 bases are TGTGCCACCACCCGGAACGCAGCTACGCTTAACTATGGCTACACCTTC. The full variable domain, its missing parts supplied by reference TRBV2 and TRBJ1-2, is EPEVTQTPSHQVTQMGQEVILRCVPISNHLYFYWYRQILGQKVEFLVSFYNNEISEKSEIFDDQFSVERPDGSNFTLKIRSTKLEDSAMYFCATTRNAATLNYGYTFGSGTRLTVV.

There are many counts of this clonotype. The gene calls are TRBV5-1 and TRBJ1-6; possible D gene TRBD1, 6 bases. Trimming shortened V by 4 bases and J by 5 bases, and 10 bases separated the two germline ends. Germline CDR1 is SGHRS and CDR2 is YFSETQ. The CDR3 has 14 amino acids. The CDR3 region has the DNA TGCGCCAGCAGCGTAGACAGGCATAATTCACCCCTCCACTTT. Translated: CASSVDRHNSPLHF.

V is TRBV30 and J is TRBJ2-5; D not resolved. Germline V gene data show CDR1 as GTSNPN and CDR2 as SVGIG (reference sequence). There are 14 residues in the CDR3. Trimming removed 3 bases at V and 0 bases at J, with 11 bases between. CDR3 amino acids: CAWRLSQYQETQYF. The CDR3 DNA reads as TGTGCCTGGAGACTTAGCCAGTACCAAGAGACCCAGTACTTC.

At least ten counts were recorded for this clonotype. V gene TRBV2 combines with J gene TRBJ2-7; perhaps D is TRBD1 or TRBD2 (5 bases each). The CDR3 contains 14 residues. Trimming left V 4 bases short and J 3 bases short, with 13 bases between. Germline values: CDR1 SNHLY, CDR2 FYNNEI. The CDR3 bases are TGTGCCAGCAGTGGCCGGGACGGCAACTACGAGCAGTACTTC. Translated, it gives CASSGRDGNYEQYF.

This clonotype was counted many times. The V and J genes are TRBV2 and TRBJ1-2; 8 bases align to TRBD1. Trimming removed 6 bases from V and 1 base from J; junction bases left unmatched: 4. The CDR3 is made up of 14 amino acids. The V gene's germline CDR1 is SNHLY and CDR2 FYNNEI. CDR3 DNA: TGTGCCAGCAGACTGGGACAGGATAACTATGGCTACACCTTC. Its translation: CASRLGQDNYGYTF. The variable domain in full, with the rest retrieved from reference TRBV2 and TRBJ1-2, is EPEVTQTPSHQVTQMGQEVILRCVPISNHLYFYWYRQILGQKVEFLVSFYNNEISEKSEIFDDQFSVERPDGSNFTLKIRSTKLEDSAMYFCASRLGQDNYGYTFGSGTRLTVV.